This entry describes one T cell receptor (beta chain). Its antigen remains unidentified. The sample originates from a study of cytomegalovirus exposure and HLA in healthy donors. Overall study results and limits: In vitro data verified a few CMV-associated chains as specific for CMV antigens. What a later analysis reportedly showed was that an Asian-associated ancestry cluster had fewer N-insertions than the approximately 700-donor mean. Later analysis placed DRB1 highest and HLA-C lowest in TCR association rates, which differed by HLA locus.

The PCR made use of 60 Vbeta and 13 Jbeta primers. TCRdb keeps only in-frame clones here, not all; method: immunoSEQ multiplex PCR. The table shows 90,000 to 130,000 clones, with around 79% occurring only once. This CDR3 comprises 14 residues. CDR1 and CDR2 (germline): LNHDA, SQIVND (reference sequence). The ends were cut back, 5 bases at V and 7 bases at J, with 12 bases in the middle. The sequenced sample consisted of PBMCs. This clonotype was sampled from a woman aged 30 to 39 in good health and CMV-seronegative. The chain is built from TRBV19 and TRBJ1-6; the D gene is possibly TRBD1 (5 bases). In DNA, the CDR3 is TGTGCCAGTAGTTTTCAGGGCCCCAATTCACCCCTCCACTTT. This codes for CASSFQGPNSPLHF.